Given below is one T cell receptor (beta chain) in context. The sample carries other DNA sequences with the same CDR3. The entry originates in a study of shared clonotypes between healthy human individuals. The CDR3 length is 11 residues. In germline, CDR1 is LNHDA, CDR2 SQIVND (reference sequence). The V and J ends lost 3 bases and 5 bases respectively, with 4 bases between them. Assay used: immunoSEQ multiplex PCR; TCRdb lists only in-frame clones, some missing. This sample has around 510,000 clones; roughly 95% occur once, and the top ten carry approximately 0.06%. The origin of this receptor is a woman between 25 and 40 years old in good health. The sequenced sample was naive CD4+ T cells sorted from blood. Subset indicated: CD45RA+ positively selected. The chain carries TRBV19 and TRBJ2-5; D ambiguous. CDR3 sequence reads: CASSMAETQYF. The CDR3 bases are TGTGCCAGTAGTATGGCTGAGACCCAGTACTTC.